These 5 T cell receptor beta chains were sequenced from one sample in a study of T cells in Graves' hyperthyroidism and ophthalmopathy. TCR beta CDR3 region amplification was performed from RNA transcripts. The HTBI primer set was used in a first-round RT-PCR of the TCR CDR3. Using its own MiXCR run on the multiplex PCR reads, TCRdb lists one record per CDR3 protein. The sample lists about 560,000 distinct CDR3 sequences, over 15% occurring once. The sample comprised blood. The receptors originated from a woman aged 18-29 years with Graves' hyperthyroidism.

CDR3 sequence reads: CASRLTSGANTGELFF. Here the CDR3 DNA reads TGTGCCAGCAGACTGACTAGCGGGGCGAACACCGGGGAGCTGTTTTTT. The V call is TRBV6-1, the J call TRBJ2-2, with 11 bases aligning to TRBD2. Germline CDR1 is MNHNS and CDR2 is SASEGT. The CDR3 has 16 amino acids. The V segment lost 6 bases and the J segment 0 bases; nucleotides outside the gene matches: 3.

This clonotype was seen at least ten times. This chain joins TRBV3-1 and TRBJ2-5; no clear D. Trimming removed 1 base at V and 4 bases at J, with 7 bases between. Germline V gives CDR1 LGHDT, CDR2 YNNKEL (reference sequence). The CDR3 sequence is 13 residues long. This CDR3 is CASSQGGTETQYF. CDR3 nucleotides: TGTGCCAGCAGCCAAGGGGGTACAGAGACCCAGTACTTC.

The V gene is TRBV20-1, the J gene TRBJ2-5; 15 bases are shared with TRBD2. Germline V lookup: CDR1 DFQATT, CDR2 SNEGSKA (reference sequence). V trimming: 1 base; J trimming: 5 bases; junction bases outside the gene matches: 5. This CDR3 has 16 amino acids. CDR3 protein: CSARGGLAGGWETQYF. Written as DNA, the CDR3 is TGCAGTGCTAGAGGGGGACTAGCGGGAGGCTGGGAGACCCAGTACTTC.

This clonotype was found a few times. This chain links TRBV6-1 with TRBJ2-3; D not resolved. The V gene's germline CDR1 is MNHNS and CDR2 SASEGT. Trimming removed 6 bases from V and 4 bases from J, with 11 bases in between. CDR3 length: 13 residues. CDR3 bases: TGTGCCAGCAGGCGGACGGCCCCAGATACGCAGTATTTT. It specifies CASRRTAPDTQYF.

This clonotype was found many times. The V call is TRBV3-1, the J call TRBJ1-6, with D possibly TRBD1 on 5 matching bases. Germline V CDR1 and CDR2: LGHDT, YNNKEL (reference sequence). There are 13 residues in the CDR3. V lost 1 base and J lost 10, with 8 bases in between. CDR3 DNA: TGTGCCAGCAGCCAAGTACAGGAGTCACCCCTCCACTTT. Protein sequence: CASSQVQESPLHF.